This T cell receptor beta chain was retrieved from a study of cytomegalovirus exposure and HLA in healthy donors. Study-level findings and limits: Both high specificity and high sensitivity reportedly marked the classifier's diagnosis of cytomegalovirus status. 150 or so TCR beta chains were listed as cytomegalovirus-associated.

Looked up from germline, CDR1 is SGHRS and CDR2 is YFSETQ. This CDR3 contains 15 residues. The trim removed 4 bases at V and 5 bases at J, leaving 8 bases unmatched. To note about this clone: The antigen is not known.

Only in-frame clones appear in the TCRdb table, and some are missing; sequencing was by immunoSEQ multiplex PCR. The table shows some 260,000 clones, with roughly 88% occurring only once. Separate from the roughly 700-subject first cohort was the roughly 120-subject validation cohort, to which the donors belonged. J is TRBJ2-2 and V is TRBV5-1, with 7 bases aligning to TRBD2. The sequencing input was PBMCs. This sequence was found in a young woman in good health and CMV-seronegative. The CDR3 protein is CASSPVAGVTGELFF. The CDR3 DNA follows: TGCGCCAGCAGCCCCGTCGCGGGAGTTACCGGGGAGCTGTTTTTT.